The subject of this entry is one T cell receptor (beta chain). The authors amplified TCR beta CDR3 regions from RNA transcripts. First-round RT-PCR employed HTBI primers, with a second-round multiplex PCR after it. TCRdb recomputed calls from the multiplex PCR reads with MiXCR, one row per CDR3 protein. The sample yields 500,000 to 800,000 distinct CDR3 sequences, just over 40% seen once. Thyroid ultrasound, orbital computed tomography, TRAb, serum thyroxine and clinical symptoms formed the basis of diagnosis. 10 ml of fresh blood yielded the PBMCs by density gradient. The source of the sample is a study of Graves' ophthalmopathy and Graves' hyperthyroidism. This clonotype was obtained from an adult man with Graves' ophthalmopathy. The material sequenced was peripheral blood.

The CDR3 here is CASSEVQVNYGYTF. The CDR3 DNA reads TGTGCCAGCAGTGAAGTACAGGTGAACTATGGCTACACCTTC. The chain has TRBV2 and TRBJ1-2, with D possibly being TRBD1 (5 bases). CDR1 SNHLY and CDR2 FYNNEI come from the germline V gene. Trimming took 1 base from V and 2 from J, leaving 8 bases between them. CDR3 size: 14 residues. Variable domain in full (rest from reference TRBV2 and TRBJ1-2): EPEVTQTPSHQVTQMGQEVILRCVPISNHLYFYWYRQILGQKVEFLVSFYNNEISEKSEIFDDQFSVERPDGSNFTLKIRSTKLEDSAMYFCASSEVQVNYGYTFGSGTRLTVV.